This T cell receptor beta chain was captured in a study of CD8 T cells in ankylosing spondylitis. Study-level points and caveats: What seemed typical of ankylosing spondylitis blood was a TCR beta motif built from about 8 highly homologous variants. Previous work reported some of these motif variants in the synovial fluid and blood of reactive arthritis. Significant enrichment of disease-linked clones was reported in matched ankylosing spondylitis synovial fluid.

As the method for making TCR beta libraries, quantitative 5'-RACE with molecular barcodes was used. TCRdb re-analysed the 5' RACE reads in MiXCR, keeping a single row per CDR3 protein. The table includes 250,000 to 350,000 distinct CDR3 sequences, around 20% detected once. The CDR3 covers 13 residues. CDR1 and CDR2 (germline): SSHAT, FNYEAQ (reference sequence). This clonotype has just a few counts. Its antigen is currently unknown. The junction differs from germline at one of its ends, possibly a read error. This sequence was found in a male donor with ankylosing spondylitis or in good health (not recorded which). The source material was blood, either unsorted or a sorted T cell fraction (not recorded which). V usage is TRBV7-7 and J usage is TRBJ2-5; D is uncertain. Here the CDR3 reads CASSPDVQETQYF. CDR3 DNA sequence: TGTGCTAGCAGCCCCGACGTTCAAGAGACCCAGTACTTC.